One sample yielded the 17 T cell receptor beta chains listed below, sequenced in a study of T-cell reconstitution after alpha-beta-depleted transplantation in children. Construction of the TCRbeta library involved unique molecular identifiers. MiXCR, run by TCRdb on the PCR reads, gives a single entry per CDR3 protein. The data contain approximately 150,000 distinct CDR3 sequences, around 8.5% of them singletons. This material consisted of PBMCs, mostly from graft donor cells, taken 180 days after TCRalphabeta/CD19-depleted stem cell transplant. These receptors were obtained from a female patient aged 2-9 years who had a stem cell transplant for congenital amegakaryocytic thrombocytopenia, so the T cells may come from the graft donor.

This clonotype was observed a few times. The V call is TRBV5-1, the J call TRBJ2-1, with D possibly matching TRBD2 (6 bases). V was clipped by 1 base and J by 6 bases, with 14 bases between them. The CDR3 has 15 amino acids. CDR1 and CDR2 (germline): SGHRS, YFSETQ. Here the CDR3 reads CASSLSLALANEQFF. The CDR3 DNA follows: TGCGCCAGCAGCTTGAGCCTAGCGTTGGCCAATGAGCAGTTCTTC.

This clonotype came up many times. CDR3 nucleotides: TGCGCCAGCAGCTTGAGGCAGGCCTCGGGCTATGGCTACACCTTC. Translation gives CASSLRQASGYGYTF. The J gene is TRBJ1-2, the V gene TRBV5-1, with D unclear. Germline-derived CDR1 and CDR2 are SGHRS and YFSETQ. V was clipped by 1 base and J by 4 bases, with 14 bases between them. This CDR3 is 15 amino acids long. Looking up the rest from reference TRBV5-1 and TRBJ1-2 gives the full variable domain: KAGVTQTPRYLIKTRGQQVTLSCSPISGHRSVSWYQQTPGQGLQFLFEYFSETQRNKGNFPGRFSGRQFSNSRSEMNVSTLELGDSALYLCASSLRQASGYGYTFGSGTRLTVV.

This clonotype was seen a handful of times. The chain couples TRBV5-1 to TRBJ2-1, with a weak D call TRBD2 (6 bases). Trimming left V 1 base short and J 5 bases short, with 13 bases between. CDR1 and CDR2 (germline): SGHRS, YFSETQ. This CDR3 has 15 residues. The CDR3 DNA follows: TGCGCCAGCAGCTTGCGGGGGAACCTAAACAATGAGCAGTTCTTC. This sequence encodes CASSLRGNLNNEQFF.

The sample holds many counts of this clonotype. The rearrangement uses TRBV28 and TRBJ2-7, with TRBD2 matching 7 bases. The V segment lost 0 bases and the J segment 2 bases; nucleotides outside the gene matches: 7. Looked up from germline, CDR1 is MDHEN and CDR2 is SYDVKM. The CDR3 spans 16 residues. The CDR3 sequence is CASSLWKGLKPYEQYF. CDR3 in DNA: TGTGCCAGCAGTTTATGGAAGGGACTAAAACCCTACGAGCAGTACTTC.

This clonotype has only a few counts. This rearrangement joins TRBV20-1 to TRBJ2-5; no reliable D call. V was trimmed by 4 bases and J by 4 bases, leaving 13 bases between them. CDR3 length equals 13 residues. CDR1 and CDR2 from the germline V gene are DFQATT and SNEGSKA (reference sequence). The CDR3, as DNA: TGCAGTGCTAATCGGCTAGTCGGAGAGACCCAGTACTTC. Residues: CSANRLVGETQYF.

This clonotype was seen at least ten times. This chain joins TRBV12-3 or TRBV12-4 and TRBJ2-7, with D possibly matching TRBD2 (5 bases). V dropped 4 bases and J dropped 0 bases, with 16 bases sitting between them. The CDR3 extends over 16 amino acids. Here the CDR3 DNA reads TGTGCCAGCAGTTCCGTCGGAGCTAGCAACTCCTACGAGCAGTACTTC. It specifies CASSSVGASNSYEQYF.

The table lists this clonotype with a few counts. V is TRBV19 and J is TRBJ1-6, with TRBD1 as a possible D gene (5 bases). CDR1 is LNHDA and CDR2 is SQIVND in the germline V gene (reference sequence). CDR3 length: 15 residues. With 4 bases removed from V and 7 bases from J, the gap between germline ends came to 14 bases. CDR3 sequence: CASSNTAGWNSPLHF. The CDR3 DNA follows: TGTGCCAGTAGTAATACCGCAGGGTGGAATTCACCCCTCCACTTT.

This clonotype was seen at least ten times. The rearrangement uses TRBV21-1 and TRBJ2-2; the D segment call TRBD1 is taken from the table without a DNA check. TRBV21-1 is shown as a pseudogene. This CDR3 comprises 19 residues. The CDR3 loop reads CASSKVRGNRDKNTGELFF. The CDR3 DNA is TGTGCCAGCAGCAAAGTTCGGGGAAACCGGGACAAGAACACCGGGGAGCTGTTTTTT.

The table lists this clonotype with many counts. The CDR3 region is CASSYGGVGTGANVLTF. CDR3 nucleotide sequence: TGTGCCAGCAGTTACGGGGGTGTAGGGACTGGGGCCAACGTCCTGACTTTC. The chain couples TRBV6-5 to TRBJ2-6; tentatively, D is TRBD1 or TRBD2 (5 bases each). Trimming removed 2 bases from V and 2 bases from J, with 13 bases in between. Germline-derived CDR1 and CDR2 are MNHEY and SVGAGI. This CDR3 has 17 residues.

This clonotype was detected many times. The gene calls are TRBV11-1 and TRBJ2-2; 12 bases agree with TRBD1. V lost 2 bases and J lost 7; bases outside the gene matches: 5. The CDR3 sequence is 16 residues long. Germline values: CDR1 SGHAT, CDR2 FQDESV (reference sequence). The CDR3 nucleotides read TGTGCCAGCAGCTTACAGGGACAGGGGGCTATCGGGGAGCTGTTTTTT. Translating gives CASSLQGQGAIGELFF.

This clonotype has more than one count but fewer than ten. V is TRBV20-1 and J is TRBJ2-7; D unclear. CDR1 is DFQATT, CDR2 SNEGSKA, per germline (reference sequence). The CDR3 runs 13 residues. V was pared by 0 bases and J by 4 bases, with 10 bases between. The DNA of the CDR3 is TGCAGTGCTAGAGATATTGATTCATACGAGCAGTACTTC. Protein: CSARDIDSYEQYF.

A single count supports this clonotype. As DNA, the CDR3 is TGTGCCAGCAGTGCGACGGACGTCAAAAATGAGCAGTTCTTC. It encodes CASSATDVKNEQFF. This chain joins TRBV27 and TRBJ2-1, with D unclear. Germline CDR1 is MNHEY and CDR2 is SMNVEV (reference sequence). The CDR3 length is 14 residues. Trimming took 5 bases from V and 7 from J, leaving 15 bases between them.

Here the CDR3 reads CATSDLRLGTDTQYF. The CDR3 DNA sequence: TGTGCCACCAGTGATCTACGTCTAGGCACAGATACGCAGTATTTT. The chain couples TRBV24-1 to TRBJ2-3, with no clear D. CDR3 length equals 15 residues. The germline V and J ends were trimmed by 3 bases and 1 base, with 10 bases remaining between them. The germline V gene encodes CDR1 KGHDR and CDR2 SFDVKD.

This clonotype was picked up a small number of times. The chain recombines TRBV14 with TRBJ2-1, with a weak D call TRBD1 (6 bases). V was trimmed by 0 bases and J by 8 bases, leaving 11 bases between them. Germline V gene sequence: CDR1 SGHDN, CDR2 FVKESK. The CDR3 is 14 amino acids. CDR3 bases: TGTGCCAGCAGCCAAGAGTCCAGGGGCGATGAGCAGTTCTTC. It translates to CASSQESRGDEQFF.

This clonotype was seen only a few times. The chain is built from TRBV11-2 and TRBJ2-1, with 9 bases matching TRBD2. The V segment lost 1 base and the J segment 8 bases; nucleotides outside the gene matches: 9. CDR3 length: 16 amino acids. Germline V gene lookup returns CDR1 SGHAT and CDR2 FQNNGV. DNA for the CDR3: TGTGCCAGCAGCTTAGGGCCGCTAGCGGGGCGATATGAGCAGTTCTTC. Residues: CASSLGPLAGRYEQFF.

This clonotype was detected many times. This chain connects TRBV20-1 to TRBJ2-1; D is unresolved. Trimming left V 6 bases short and J 9 bases short, with 15 bases between. The CDR3 loop spans 12 amino acids. CDR1 is DFQATT and CDR2 is SNEGSKA in the germline V gene (reference sequence). CDR3 loop: CSAYSRKGEQFF. In DNA, the CDR3 is TGCAGTGCCTATAGCCGCAAGGGTGAGCAGTTCTTC.

This clonotype appeared many times. J is TRBJ2-7 and V is TRBV5-1; D may be TRBD1 or TRBD2 (5 bases each). The CDR3 covers 14 residues. Germline V CDR1 and CDR2: SGHRS, YFSETQ. V gave up 1 base and J gave up 4 bases, with 12 bases separating them. CDR3 loop: CASSLRIEGYEQYF. In DNA form, the CDR3 reads TGCGCCAGCAGCTTGAGGATCGAGGGGTACGAGCAGTACTTC.